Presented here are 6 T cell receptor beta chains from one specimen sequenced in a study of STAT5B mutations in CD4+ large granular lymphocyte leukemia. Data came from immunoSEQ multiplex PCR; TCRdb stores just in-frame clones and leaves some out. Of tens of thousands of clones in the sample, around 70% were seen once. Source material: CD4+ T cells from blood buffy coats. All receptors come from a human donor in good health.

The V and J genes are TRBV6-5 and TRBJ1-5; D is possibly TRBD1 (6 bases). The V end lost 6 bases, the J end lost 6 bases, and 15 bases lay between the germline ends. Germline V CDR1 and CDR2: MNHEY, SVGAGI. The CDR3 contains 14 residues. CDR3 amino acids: CASRLQGNSQPQHF. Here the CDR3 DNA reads TGTGCCAGCAGGTTACAGGGTAACAGTCAGCCCCAGCATTTT.

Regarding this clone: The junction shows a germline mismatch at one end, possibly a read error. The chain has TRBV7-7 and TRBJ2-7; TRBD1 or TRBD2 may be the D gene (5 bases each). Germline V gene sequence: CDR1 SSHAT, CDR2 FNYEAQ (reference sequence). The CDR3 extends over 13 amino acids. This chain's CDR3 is CASSYRSGYEQYF. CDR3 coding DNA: TGTGCTAGCAGCTACAGGAGCGGTTACGAGCAGTACTTC.

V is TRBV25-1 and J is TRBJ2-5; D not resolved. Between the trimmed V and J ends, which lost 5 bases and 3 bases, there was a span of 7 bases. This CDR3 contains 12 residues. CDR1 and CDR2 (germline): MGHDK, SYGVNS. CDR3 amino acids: CASSQAEETQYF. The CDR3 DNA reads TGTGCCAGCAGTCAAGCAGAAGAGACCCAGTACTTC.

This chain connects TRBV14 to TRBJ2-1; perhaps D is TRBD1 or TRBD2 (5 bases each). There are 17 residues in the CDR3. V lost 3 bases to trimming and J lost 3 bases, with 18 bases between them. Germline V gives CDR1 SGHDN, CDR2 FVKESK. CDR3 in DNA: TGTGCCAGCAGCCATAACCGGATCCGGGGCTTCTACAATGAGCAGTTCTTC. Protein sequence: CASSHNRIRGFYNEQFF.

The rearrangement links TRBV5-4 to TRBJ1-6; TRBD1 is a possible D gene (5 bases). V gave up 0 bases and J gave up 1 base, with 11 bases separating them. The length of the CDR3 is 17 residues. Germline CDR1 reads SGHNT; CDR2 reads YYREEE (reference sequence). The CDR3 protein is CASSLAGDGSYNSPLHF. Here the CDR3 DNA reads TGTGCCAGCAGCTTGGCGGGGGACGGTTCCTATAATTCACCCCTCCACTTT.

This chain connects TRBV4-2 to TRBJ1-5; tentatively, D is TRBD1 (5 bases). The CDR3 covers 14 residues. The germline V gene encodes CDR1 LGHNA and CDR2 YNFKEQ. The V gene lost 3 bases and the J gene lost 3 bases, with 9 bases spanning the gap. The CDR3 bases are TGTGCCAGCAGCCACGCCAGGGTCAATCAGCCCCAGCATTTT. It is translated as CASSHARVNQPQHF.